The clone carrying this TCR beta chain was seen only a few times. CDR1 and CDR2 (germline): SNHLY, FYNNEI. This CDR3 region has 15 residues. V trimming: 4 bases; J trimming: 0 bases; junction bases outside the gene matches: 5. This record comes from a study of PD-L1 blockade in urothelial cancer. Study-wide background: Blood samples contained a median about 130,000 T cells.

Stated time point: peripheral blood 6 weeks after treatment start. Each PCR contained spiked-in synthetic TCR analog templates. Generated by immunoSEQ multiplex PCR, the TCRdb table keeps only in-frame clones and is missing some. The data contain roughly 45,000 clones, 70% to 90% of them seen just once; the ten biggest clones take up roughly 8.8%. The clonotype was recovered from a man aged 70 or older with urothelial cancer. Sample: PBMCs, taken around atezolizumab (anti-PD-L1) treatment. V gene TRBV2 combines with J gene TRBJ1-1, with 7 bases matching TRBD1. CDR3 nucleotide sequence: TGTGCCAGCAGTGTACTGACAGGGTTGAACACTGAAGCTTTCTTT. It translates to CASSVLTGLNTEAFF.